The text below deals with one T cell receptor (beta chain). Produced via immunoSEQ multiplex PCR; TCRdb's table is partial and in-frame only. The sample lists 95,000 to 150,000 clones; 92% were seen once. These data belong to a study of OX40 agonist ivuxolimab in advanced cancers. Trimming took off 3 bases at V and 7 bases at J, with 20 bases between the two ends. CDR1 is SGDLS, CDR2 YYNGEE, per germline. This CDR3 spans 16 amino acids. This chain links TRBV9 with TRBJ2-1; perhaps TRBD2 as D (7 bases). The sequence came from an adult with an advanced solid tumor such as melanoma, head and neck, liver or kidney cancer. This specimen was CD4+ or CD8+ T cells sorted from blood, taken in a trial of the OX40 agonist ivuxolimab. The CDR3 DNA reads as TGTGCCAGCAGCGCCCATGAGGGAGGGGGTTGGAATGAGCAGTTCTTC. Protein sequence: CASSAHEGGGWNEQFF.